The rows below give T cell receptor beta chains drawn from one sample of a study of shared clonotypes between healthy human individuals. Method: immunoSEQ multiplex PCR; TCRdb's copy keeps in-frame clones and lacks some. The sample shows over a million clones, under 80% of them seen only once. Sample: memory CD4+ T cells sorted from blood. All receptors come from a man aged 18 to 35 in good health. Both conserved end residues are part of each CDR3. D genes are given only for firm matches. A row's size may be missing; if present it is once, few, many or a size class.

V	size	D	J	length	CDR3	DNA
TRBV7-3	once	TRBD2	TRBJ2-2	14	CASSTGGNTGELFF	TGTGCCAGCAGTACGGGGGGTAACACCGGGGAGCTGTTTTTT
TRBV27	.	TRBD1	TRBJ2-5	16	CASSRSWTGSAETQYF	TGTGCCAGCAGCCGATCTTGGACAGGGTCCGCGGAGACCCAGTACTTC
TRBV5-1	once	TRBD1	TRBJ2-3	16	CASNVRRGLGADTQYF	TGCGCCAGCAACGTACGCAGGGGGCTTGGGGCAGATACGCAGTATTTT
TRBV19	.	TRBD1	TRBJ1-2	14	CASTPGTANYGYTF	TGTGCCAGTACCCCTGGGACAGCTAACTATGGCTACACCTTC
TRBV5-1	.	.	TRBJ2-5	12	CASSFLGGTQYF	TGCGCCAGCAGCTTCCTGGGTGGGACCCAGTACTTC
TRBV29-1	.	.	TRBJ1-1	15	CSVGASPLMNTEAFF	TGCAGCGTTGGAGCTTCTCCCCTAATGAACACTGAAGCTTTCTTT
TRBV11-2	.	.	TRBJ2-7	13	CASSLGPAYEQYF	TGTGCCAGCAGCTTAGGACCGGCCTACGAGCAGTACTTC
TRBV28	.	.	TRBJ1-2	14	CASSWADLNYGYTF	TGTGCCAGCAGCTGGGCCGACCTTAACTATGGCTACACCTTC
TRBV10-1	few	TRBD1	TRBJ1-1	14	CASSGQGVGTEAFF	TGCGCCAGCAGTGGACAGGGGGTCGGAACTGAAGCTTTCTTT
TRBV9	once	.	TRBJ2-5	14	CASSGADRQETQYF	TGTGCCAGCAGCGGGGCCGACAGACAAGAGACCCAGTACTTC
TRBV25-1	.	.	TRBJ2-5	11	CASSRGETQYF	TGTGCCAGCAGTAGGGGAGAGACCCAGTACTTC
TRBV6-1	.	.	TRBJ2-7	14	CASSVNENPYEQYF	TGTGCCAGCAGTGTGAATGAGAACCCCTACGAGCAGTACTTC
TRBV6-6	.	.	TRBJ2-2	15	CATRMGSGNTGELFF	TGTGCCACCCGTATGGGGTCGGGAAATACCGGGGAGCTGTTTTTT
TRBV2	few	TRBD2	TRBJ2-1	14	CASSATSAYNEQFF	TGTGCCAGCAGCGCCACTAGCGCCTACAATGAGCAGTTCTTC
TRBV30	.	.	TRBJ1-2	13	CAWTSSGRYGYTF	TGTGCCTGGACCTCGTCAGGGAGGTATGGCTACACCTTC
TRBV18	.	TRBD2	TRBJ2-5	14	CASSPGLAWETQYF	TGTGCCAGCTCACCGGGACTAGCGTGGGAGACCCAGTACTTC
TRBV5-1	.	.	TRBJ1-1	15	CASSLVGGMNTEAFF	TGCGCCAGCAGCTTGGTGGGGGGCATGAACACTGAAGCTTTCTTT
TRBV6-6	many	.	TRBJ1-1	16	CASSHDPGRKNTEAFF	TGTGCCAGCAGTCACGACCCGGGACGAAAGAACACTGAAGCTTTCTTT
TRBV28	few	.	TRBJ2-2	14	CASSSRLSTGELFF	TGTGCCAGCAGTTCGCGATTGTCCACCGGGGAGCTGTTTTTT
TRBV27	.	.	TRBJ2-7	13	CASGRVPTYEQYF	TGTGCCAGCGGCAGGGTCCCGACCTACGAGCAGTACTTC
TRBV2	.	.	TRBJ2-7	13	CASSEPFRGEQYF	TGTGCCAGCAGTGAACCCTTTCGGGGCGAGCAGTACTTC
TRBV11-3	.	.	TRBJ2-7	15	CASSQGGNSAYEQYF	TGTGCCAGCAGCCAAGGAGGAAACTCTGCCTACGAGCAGTACTTC
TRBV5-1	.	.	TRBJ2-7	13	CASSPPGTGEQYF	TGCGCCAGCAGCCCACCAGGGACGGGCGAGCAGTACTTC
TRBV5-1	few	TRBD1	TRBJ2-3	15	CASTLRGRGTDTQYF	TGCGCCAGCACGTTAAGGGGGCGCGGCACAGATACGCAGTATTTT
TRBV13	.	.	TRBJ1-1	13	CASSRGGHSEAFF	TGTGCCAGCAGCAGAGGGGGACACTCTGAAGCTTTCTTT
TRBV25-1	few	TRBD1	TRBJ1-6	16	CASSEPGTANNSPLHF	TGTGCCAGCAGTGAACCCGGGACAGCAAATAATTCACCCCTCCACTTT